This entry concerns a single T cell receptor (beta chain). The data originate from a study of control samples from healthy donors and cancer patients. Sequencing was performed with immunoSEQ multiplex PCR; in TCRdb, only in-frame clones are kept and a portion is missing. The data contain 100,000 to 150,000 clones, nearly 90% of them seen just once; the ten biggest clones take up approximately 3.2%. CDR1 is MDHEN and CDR2 is SYDVKM in the germline V gene. Deletions cut 5 bases from V and 4 bases from J, with 15 bases between. This CDR3 is 16 amino acids long. The sample consisted of blood. The chain carries TRBV28 and TRBJ1-6; a possible D gene is TRBD1 (6 bases). The origin of this receptor is a man in his fifties in good health. The CDR3 DNA reads as TGTGCCAGCAGTACCGTGACAGGCTATTATAATTCACCCCTCCACTTT. This translates into CASSTVTGYYNSPLHF. Filled out from reference TRBV28 and TRBJ1-6, the complete variable domain reads DVKVTQSSRYLVKRTGEKVFLECVQDMDHENMFWYRQDPGLGLRLIYFSYDVKMKEKGDIPEGYSVSREKKERFSLILESASTNQTSMYLCASSTVTGYYNSPLHFGNGTRLTVT.